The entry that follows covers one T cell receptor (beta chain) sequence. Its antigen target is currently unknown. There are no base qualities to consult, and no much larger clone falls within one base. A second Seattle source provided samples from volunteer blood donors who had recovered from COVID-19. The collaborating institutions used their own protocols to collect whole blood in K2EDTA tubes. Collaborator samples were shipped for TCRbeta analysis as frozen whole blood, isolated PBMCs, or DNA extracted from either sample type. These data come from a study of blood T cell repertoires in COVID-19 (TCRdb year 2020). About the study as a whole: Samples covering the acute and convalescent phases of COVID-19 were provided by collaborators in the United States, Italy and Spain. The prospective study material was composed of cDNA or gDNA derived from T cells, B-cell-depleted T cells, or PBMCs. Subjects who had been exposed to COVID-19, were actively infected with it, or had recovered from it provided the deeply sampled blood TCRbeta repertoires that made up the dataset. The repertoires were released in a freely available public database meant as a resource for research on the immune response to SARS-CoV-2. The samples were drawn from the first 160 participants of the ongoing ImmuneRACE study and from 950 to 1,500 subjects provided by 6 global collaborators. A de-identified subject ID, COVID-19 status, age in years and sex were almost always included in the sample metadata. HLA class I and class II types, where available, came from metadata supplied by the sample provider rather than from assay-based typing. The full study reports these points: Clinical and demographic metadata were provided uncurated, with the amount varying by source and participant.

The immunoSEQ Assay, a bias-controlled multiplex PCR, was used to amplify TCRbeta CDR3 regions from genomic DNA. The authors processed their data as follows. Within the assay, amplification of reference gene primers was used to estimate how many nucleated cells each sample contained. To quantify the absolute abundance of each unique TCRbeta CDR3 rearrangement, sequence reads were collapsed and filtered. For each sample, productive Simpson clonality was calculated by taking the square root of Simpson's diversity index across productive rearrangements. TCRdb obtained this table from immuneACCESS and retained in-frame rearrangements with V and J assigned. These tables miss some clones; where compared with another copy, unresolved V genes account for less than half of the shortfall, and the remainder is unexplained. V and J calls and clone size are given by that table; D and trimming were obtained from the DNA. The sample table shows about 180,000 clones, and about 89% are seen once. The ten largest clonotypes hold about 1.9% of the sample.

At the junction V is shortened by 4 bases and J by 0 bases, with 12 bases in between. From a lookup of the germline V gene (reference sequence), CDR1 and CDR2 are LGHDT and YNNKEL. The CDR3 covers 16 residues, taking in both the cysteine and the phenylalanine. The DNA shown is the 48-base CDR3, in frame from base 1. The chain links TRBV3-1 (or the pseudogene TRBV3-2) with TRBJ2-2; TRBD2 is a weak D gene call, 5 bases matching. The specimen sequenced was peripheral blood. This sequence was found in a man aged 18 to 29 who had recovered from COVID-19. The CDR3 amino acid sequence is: CASSRYRGSNTGELFF. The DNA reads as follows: TGTGCCAGCAGCCGTTACCGGGGATCGAACACCGGGGAGCTGTTTTTT.